Listed below are T cell receptor beta chains from one sample, sequenced in a study of blood T cell repertoires in COVID-19. Repertoires were generated with immunoSEQ multiplex PCR, while TCRdb's copy carries only in-frame clones and drops some. Of 150,000 to 250,000 clones detected, about 76% appear once; the ten largest clones hold roughly 5.6%. Sequencing was performed on peripheral blood. The receptor source for this set is a woman between 35 and 50 years old with COVID-19, enrolled during active disease. Both conserved end residues are trimmed from each CDR3.

v_call cdr3_aa
TRBV2 ASSDQGTSTEAF
TRBV5-1 ASSTGQGDTGELF
TRBV2 ASSEWTGAAYGYT
TRBV4-2 ASSRRQGGDTGELF
TRBV2 ASSELRLRETQY
TRBV30 AWREGGGYEQY
TRBV19 ASSTGTSGITELF
TRBV3-1/TRBV3-2 ASSQTRTAATNEKLF
TRBV19 ASSVAAMNTEAF
TRBV25-1 ASSEFGSGQPQH
TRBV5-1 ASRFGLAGNNEQF
TRBV11-3 ASSPGRGASGTQY
TRBV18 ASSPAGIKLGEAF
TRBV5-1 ASSPDRVTNTGELF
TRBV6-5 ASSYSGTGGAGAF
TRBV3-1/TRBV3-2 ASSPQQAGGDGYT
TRBV5-1 ASFNGVEGGELF
TRBV19 ASSIDQAGTYNEQF
TRBV10-1 ASMMTGGYQETQY
TRBV7-9 ASSGSGRDRAYEQY
TRBV28 ASSPASVGEKLF
TRBV12-3/TRBV12-4 ASSWSLYEQY
TRBV19 ASSLGLAGGNEQF
TRBV11-2 ASSLDPGRGKGTEAF
TRBV3-1/TRBV3-2 ASATGTSGEETQY
TRBV5-1 ASSLFGTGNPQDEAF
TRBV6-5 ASSSTGTYTEAF
TRBV19 ASSTRGISYNEQF
TRBV4-1 ASSRFETGGAQKLF